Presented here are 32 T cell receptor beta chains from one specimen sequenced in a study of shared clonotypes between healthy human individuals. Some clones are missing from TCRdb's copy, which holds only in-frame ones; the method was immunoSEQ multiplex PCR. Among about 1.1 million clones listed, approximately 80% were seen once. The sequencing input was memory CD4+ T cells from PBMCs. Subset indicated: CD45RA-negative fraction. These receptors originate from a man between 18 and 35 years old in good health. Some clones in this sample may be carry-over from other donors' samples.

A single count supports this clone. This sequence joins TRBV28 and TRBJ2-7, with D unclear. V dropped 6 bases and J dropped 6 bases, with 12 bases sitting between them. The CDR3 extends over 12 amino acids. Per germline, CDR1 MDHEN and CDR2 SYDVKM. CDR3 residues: CASSRNTPEQYF. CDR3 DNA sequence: TGTGCCAGCAGCCGGAACACCCCCGAGCAGTACTTC.

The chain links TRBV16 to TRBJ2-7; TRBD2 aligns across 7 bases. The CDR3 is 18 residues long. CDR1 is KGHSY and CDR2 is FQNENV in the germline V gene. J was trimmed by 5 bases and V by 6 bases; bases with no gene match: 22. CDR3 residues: CASSRRARASGREDEQYF. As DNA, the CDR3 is TGTGCCAGCAGTAGAAGGGCCCGCGCTAGCGGCCGAGAAGACGAGCAGTACTTC.

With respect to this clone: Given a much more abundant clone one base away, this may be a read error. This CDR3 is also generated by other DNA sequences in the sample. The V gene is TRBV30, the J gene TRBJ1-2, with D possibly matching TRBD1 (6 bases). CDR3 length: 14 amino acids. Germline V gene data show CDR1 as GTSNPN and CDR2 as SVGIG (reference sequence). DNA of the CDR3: TGTGCTTGGGGCTCAAAGGGACATTGGCGTGGCTACACCTTC. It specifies CAWGSKGHWRGYTF.

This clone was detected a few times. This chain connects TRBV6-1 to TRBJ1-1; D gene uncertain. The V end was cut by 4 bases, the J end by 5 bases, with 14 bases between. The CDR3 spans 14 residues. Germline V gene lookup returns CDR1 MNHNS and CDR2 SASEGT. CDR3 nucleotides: TGTGCCAGCAGTGCACAGCCTTCGGGAACTGAAGCTTTCTTT. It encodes CASSAQPSGTEAFF.

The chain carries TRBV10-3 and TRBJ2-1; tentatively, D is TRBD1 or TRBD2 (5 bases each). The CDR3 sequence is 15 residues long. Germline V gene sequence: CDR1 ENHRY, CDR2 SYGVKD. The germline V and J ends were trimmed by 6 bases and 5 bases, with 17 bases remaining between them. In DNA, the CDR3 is TGTGCCATCAGCCTTGGGACGGCGGTAAACAATGAGCAGTTCTTC. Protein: CAISLGTAVNNEQFF.

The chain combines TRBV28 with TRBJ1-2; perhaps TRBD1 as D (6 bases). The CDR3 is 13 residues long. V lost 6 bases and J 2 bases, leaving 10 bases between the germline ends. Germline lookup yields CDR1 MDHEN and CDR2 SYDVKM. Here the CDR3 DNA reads TGTGCCAGCAGCGAGACAGGAAACTATGGCTACACCTTC. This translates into CASSETGNYGYTF.

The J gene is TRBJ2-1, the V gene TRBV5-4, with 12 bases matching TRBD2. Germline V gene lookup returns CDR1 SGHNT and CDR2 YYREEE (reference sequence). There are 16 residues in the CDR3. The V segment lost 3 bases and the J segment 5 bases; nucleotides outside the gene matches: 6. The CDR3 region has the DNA TGTGCCAGCAGCTCCTCAACTAGCGGGAGGCACAATGAGCAGTTCTTC. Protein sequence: CASSSSTSGRHNEQFF.

The CDR3 protein is CASSNLGGELFF. The CDR3 nucleotides read TGTGCCAGCAGCAACCTCGGCGGGGAGCTGTTTTTT. The V and J genes are TRBV28 and TRBJ2-2; D is unresolved. Germline V gene data show CDR1 as MDHEN and CDR2 as SYDVKM. The CDR3 spans 12 residues. Trimming removed 6 bases from V and 7 bases from J, with 9 bases in between.

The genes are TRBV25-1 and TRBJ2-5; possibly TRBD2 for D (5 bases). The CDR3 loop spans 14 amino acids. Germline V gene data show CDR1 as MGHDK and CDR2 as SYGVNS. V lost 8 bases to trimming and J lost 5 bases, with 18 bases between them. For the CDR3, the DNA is TGTGCCAGCTCCCGTGAGGGCGATCCGGAGACCCAGTACTTC. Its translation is CASSREGDPETQYF.

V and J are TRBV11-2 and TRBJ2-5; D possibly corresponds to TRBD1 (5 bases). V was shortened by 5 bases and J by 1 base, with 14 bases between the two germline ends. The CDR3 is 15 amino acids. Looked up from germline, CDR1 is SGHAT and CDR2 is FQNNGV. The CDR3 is CASSLGVDSQETQYF. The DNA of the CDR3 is TGTGCCAGCAGCCTTGGGGTAGACAGCCAAGAGACCCAGTACTTC.

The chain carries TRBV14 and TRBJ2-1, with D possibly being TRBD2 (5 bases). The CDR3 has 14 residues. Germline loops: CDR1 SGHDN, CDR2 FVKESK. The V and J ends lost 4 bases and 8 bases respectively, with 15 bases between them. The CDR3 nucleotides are TGTGCCAGCAGCCCTCCGAGAGGGTTCTATGAGCAGTTCTTC. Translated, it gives CASSPPRGFYEQFF.

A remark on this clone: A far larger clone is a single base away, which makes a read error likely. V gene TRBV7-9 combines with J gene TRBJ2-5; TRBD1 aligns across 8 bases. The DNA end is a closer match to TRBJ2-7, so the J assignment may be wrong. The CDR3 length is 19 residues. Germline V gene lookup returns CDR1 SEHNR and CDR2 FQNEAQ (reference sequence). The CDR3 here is CVSSLAVRTGGLGSYEQYF. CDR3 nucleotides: TGTGTCAGCAGCTTAGCGGTGAGAACAGGGGGACTGGGGTCCTACGAGCAGTACTTC.

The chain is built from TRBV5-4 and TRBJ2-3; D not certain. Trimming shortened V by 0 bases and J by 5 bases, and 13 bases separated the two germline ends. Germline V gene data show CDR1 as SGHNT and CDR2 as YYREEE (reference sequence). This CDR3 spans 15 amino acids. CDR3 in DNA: TGTGCCAGCAGCTTGGTGCCCAGTTCGGTAGATACGCAGTATTTT. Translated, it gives CASSLVPSSVDTQYF.

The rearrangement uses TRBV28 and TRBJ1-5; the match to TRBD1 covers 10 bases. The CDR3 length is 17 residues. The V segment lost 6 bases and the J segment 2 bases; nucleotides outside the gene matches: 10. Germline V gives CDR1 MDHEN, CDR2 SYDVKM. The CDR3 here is CASSAGTGDGGNQPQHF. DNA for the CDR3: TGTGCCAGCAGCGCCGGGACAGGGGATGGGGGCAATCAGCCCCAGCATTTT. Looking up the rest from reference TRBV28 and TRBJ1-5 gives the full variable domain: DVKVTQSSRYLVKRTGEKVFLECVQDMDHENMFWYRQDPGLGLRLIYFSYDVKMKEKGDIPEGYSVSREKKERFSLILESASTNQTSMYLCASSAGTGDGGNQPQHFGDGTRLSIL.

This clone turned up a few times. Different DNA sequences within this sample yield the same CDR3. The CDR3 sequence: CASSLGRGLTDTQYF. The CDR3 coding sequence is TGCGCCAGCAGCTTGGGGCGGGGACTCACAGATACGCAGTATTTT. The chain recombines TRBV5-1 with TRBJ2-3; the D gene is possibly TRBD2 (6 bases). The CDR3 runs 15 residues. The germline V and J ends were trimmed by 0 bases and 2 bases, with 10 bases remaining between them. Germline V gives CDR1 SGHRS, CDR2 YFSETQ.

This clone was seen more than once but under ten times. The CDR3 DNA sequence: TGTGCCAGCTCCCAAACGGGCGCGGGAGGTTGGAATGAGCAGTTCTTC. Its protein is CASSQTGAGGWNEQFF. The chain combines TRBV27 with TRBJ2-1; 8 bases line up with TRBD2. With 8 bases clipped from V and 7 bases from J, the junction kept 16 bases outside the gene matches. Germline loops: CDR1 MNHEY, CDR2 SMNVEV (reference sequence). This CDR3 region has 16 residues.

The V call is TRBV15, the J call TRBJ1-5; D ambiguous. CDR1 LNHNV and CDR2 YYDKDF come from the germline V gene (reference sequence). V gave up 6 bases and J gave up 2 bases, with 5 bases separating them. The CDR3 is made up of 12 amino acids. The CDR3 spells CATRAGNQPQHF. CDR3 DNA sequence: TGTGCCACCAGGGCAGGCAATCAGCCCCAGCATTTT.

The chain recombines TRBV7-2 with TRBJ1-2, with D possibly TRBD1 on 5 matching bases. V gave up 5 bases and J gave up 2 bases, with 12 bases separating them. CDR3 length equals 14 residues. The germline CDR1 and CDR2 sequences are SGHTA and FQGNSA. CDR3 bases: TGTGCCAGCAGCCCGGGACTGCAGAACTATGGCTACACCTTC. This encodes CASSPGLQNYGYTF.

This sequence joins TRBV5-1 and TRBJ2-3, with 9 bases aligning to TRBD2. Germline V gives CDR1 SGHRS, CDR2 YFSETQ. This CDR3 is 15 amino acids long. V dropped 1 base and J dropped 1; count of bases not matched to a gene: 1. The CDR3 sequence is CASSLSSGGTDTQYF. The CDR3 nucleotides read TGCGCCAGCAGCTTGTCTAGCGGGGGCACAGATACGCAGTATTTT.

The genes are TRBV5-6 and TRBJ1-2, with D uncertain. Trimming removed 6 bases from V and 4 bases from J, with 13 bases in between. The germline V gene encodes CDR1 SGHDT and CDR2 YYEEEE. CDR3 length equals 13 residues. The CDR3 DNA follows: TGTGCCAGCACCCCGTGGCAGCTCTATGGCTACACCTTC. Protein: CASTPWQLYGYTF.

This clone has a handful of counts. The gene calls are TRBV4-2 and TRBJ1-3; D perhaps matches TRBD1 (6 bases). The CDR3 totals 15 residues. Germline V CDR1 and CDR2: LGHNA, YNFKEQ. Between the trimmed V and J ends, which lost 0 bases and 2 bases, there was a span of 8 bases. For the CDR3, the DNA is TGTGCCAGCAGCCAAGACAGGGGACCTGGAAACACCATATATTTT. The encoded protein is CASSQDRGPGNTIYF.

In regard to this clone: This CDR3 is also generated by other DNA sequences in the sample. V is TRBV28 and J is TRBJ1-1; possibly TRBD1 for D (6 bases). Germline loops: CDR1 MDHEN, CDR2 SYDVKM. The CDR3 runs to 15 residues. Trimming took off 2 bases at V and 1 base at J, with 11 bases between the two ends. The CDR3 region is CASSLTGGPNTEAFF. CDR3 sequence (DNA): TGTGCCAGCAGTTTAACCGGGGGGCCGAACACTGAAGCTTTCTTT.

CDR3 nucleotides: TGTGCCATCAGTGATACAACAGGGGAGGGGACCCAGTACTTC. Translating gives CAISDTTGEGTQYF. The chain employs TRBV10-3 and TRBJ2-5; D may be TRBD1 or TRBD2 (7 bases each). The V and J ends lost 3 bases and 7 bases respectively, with 15 bases between them. The CDR3 consists of 14 residues. Per the germline V gene, CDR1 is ENHRY and CDR2 is SYGVKD.

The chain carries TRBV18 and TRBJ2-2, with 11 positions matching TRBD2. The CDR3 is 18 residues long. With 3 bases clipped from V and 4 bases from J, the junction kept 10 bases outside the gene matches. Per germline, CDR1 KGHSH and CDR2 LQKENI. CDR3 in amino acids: CASSPILTSGSFTGELFF. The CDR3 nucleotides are TGTGCCAGCTCACCGATTCTAACTAGCGGGAGTTTCACCGGGGAGCTGTTTTTT.

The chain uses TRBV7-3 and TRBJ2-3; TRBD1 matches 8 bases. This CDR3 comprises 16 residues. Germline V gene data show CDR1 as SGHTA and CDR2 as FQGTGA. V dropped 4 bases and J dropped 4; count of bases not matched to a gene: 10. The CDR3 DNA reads TGTGCCAGCAGCTCCAGGGGGCTGAAGAATGCAGATACGCAGTATTTT. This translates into CASSSRGLKNADTQYF.

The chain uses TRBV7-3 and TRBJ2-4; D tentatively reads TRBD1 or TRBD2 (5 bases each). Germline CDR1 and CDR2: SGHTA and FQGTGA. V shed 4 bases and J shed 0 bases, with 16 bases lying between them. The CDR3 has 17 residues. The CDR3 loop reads CASSSGHLGIAKNIQYF. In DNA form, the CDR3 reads TGTGCCAGCAGCTCCGGACATCTCGGGATAGCCAAAAACATTCAGTACTTC.

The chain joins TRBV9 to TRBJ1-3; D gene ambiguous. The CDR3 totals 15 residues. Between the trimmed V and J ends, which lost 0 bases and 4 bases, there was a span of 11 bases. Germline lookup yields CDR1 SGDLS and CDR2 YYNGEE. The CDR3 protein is CASSVAARQGNTIYF. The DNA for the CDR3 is TGTGCCAGCAGCGTAGCAGCGAGGCAGGGAAACACCATATATTTT.

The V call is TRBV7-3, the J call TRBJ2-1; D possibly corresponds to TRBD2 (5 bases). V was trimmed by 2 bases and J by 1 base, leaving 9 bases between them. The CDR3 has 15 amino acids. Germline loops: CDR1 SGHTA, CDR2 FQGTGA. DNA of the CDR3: TGTGCCAGCAGCTTAGCGGCGGGTTCCTACAATGAGCAGTTCTTC. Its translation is CASSLAAGSYNEQFF. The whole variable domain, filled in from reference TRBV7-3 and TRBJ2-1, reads GAGVSQTPSNKVTEKGKYVELRCDPISGHTALYWYRQSLGQGPEFLIYFQGTGAADDSGLPNDRFFAVRPEGSVSTLKIQRTERGDSAVYLCASSLAAGSYNEQFFGPGTRLTVL.

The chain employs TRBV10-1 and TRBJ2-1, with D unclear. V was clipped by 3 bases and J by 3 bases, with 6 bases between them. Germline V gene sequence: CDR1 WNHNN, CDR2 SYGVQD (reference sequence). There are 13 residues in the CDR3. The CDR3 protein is CASSETIYNEQFF. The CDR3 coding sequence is TGCGCCAGCAGTGAAACTATCTACAATGAGCAGTTCTTC.

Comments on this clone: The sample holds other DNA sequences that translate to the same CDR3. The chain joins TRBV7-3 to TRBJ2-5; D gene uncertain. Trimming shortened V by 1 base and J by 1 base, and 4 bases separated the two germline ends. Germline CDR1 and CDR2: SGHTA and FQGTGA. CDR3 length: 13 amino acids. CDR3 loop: CASSLRPQETQYF. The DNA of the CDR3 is TGTGCCAGCAGCTTAAGGCCCCAAGAGACCCAGTACTTC.

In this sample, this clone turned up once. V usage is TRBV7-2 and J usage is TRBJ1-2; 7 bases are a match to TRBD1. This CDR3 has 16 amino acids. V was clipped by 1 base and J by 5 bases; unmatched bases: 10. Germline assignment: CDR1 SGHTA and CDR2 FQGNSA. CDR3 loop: CASSLVGGQPSYGYTF. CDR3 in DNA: TGTGCCAGCAGCTTAGTAGGGGGCCAGCCCTCATATGGCTACACCTTC. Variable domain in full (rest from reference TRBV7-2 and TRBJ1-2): GAGVSQSPSNKVTEKGKDVELRCDPISGHTALYWYRQSLGQGLEFLIYFQGNSAPDKSGLPSDRFSAERTGGSVSTLTIQRTQQEDSAVYLCASSLVGGQPSYGYTFGSGTRLTVV.

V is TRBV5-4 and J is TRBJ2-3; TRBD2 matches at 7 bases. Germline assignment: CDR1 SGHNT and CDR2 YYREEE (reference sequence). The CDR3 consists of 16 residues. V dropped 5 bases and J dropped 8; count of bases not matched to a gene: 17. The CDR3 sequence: CASSKGLESGLGTQYF. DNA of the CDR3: TGTGCCAGCAGTAAAGGGCTTGAAAGTGGACTAGGTACGCAGTATTTT.